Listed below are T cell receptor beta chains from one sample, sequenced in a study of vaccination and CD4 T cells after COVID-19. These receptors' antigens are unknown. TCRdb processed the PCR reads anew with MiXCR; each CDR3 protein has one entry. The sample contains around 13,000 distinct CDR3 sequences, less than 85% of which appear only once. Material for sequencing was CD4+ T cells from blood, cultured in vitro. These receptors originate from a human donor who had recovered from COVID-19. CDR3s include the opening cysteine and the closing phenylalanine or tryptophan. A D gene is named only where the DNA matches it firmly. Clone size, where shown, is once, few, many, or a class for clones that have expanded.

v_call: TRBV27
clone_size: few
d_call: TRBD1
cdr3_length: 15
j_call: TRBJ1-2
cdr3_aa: CASSSLDRGLYGYTF
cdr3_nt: TGTGCCAGCAGTTCGTTGGACAGGGGCCTCTATGGCTACACCTTC

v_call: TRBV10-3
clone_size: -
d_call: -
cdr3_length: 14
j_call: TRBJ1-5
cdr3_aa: CAISEAQGGQPQHF
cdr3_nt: TGTGCCATCAGTGAGGCGCAGGGAGGGCAGCCCCAGCATTTT

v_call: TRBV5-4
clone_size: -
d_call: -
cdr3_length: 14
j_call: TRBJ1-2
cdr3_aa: CASSLGVMATPYTF
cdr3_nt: TGTGCCAGCAGCTTGGGGGTTATGGCTACACCGTACACCTTC

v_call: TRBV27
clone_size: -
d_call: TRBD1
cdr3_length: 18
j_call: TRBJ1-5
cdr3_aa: CASSLFGTGGVKNQPQHF
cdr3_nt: TGTGCCAGCAGTTTATTCGGGACAGGGGGTGTTAAGAATCAGCCCCAGCATTTT

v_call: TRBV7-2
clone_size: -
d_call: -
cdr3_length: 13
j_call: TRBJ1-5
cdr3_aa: CASGWVGNQPQHF
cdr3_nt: TGTGCCAGCGGGTGGGTCGGGAATCAGCCCCAGCATTTT

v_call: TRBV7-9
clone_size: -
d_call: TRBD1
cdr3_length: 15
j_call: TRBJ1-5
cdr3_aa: CASSLGQGVGQPQHF
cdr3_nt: TGTGCCAGCAGCTTAGGGCAGGGGGTGGGGCAGCCCCAGCATTTT

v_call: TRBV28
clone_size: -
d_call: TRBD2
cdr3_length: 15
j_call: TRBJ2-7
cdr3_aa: CASSQTSGGSYEQYF
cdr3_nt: TGTGCCAGCAGTCAGACTAGCGGGGGCTCCTACGAGCAGTACTTC

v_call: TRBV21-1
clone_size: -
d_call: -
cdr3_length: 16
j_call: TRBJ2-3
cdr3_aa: CASSKGVQASTDTQYF
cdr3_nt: TGTGCCAGCAGCAAAGGGGTCCAGGCGAGCACAGATACGCAGTATTTT

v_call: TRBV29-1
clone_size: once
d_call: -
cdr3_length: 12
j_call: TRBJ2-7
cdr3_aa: CSVEDREAREYF
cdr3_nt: TGCAGCGTTGAAGATAGGGAGGCTCGAGAGTACTTC

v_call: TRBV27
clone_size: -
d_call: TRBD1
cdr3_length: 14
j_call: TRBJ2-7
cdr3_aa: CASSPWTGGVGQYF
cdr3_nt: TGTGCCAGCAGTCCCTGGACAGGGGGCGTAGGGCAGTACTTC

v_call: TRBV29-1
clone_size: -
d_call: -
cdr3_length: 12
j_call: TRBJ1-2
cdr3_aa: CSVEGDLYGYTF
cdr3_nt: TGCAGCGTTGAAGGGGACCTCTATGGCTACACCTTC

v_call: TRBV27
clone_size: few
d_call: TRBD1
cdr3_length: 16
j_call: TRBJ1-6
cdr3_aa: CASSLWGQGNNSPLHF
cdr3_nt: TGTGCCAGCAGTTTATGGGGACAGGGGAATAATTCACCCCTCCACTTT

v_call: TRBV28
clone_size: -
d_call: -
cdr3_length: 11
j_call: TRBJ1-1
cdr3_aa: CASSLGTEAFF
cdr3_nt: TGTGCCAGCAGTTTAGGCACTGAAGCTTTCTTT

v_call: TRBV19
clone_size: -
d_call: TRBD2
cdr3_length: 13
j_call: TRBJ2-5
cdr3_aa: CASRRTGGETQYF
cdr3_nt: TGTGCCAGTAGGCGCACGGGGGGGGAGACCCAGTACTTC

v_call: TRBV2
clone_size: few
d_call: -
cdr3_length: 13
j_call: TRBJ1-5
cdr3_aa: CASRSHSNQPQHF
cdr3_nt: TGTGCCAGCCGTTCGCATAGCAATCAGCCCCAGCATTTT

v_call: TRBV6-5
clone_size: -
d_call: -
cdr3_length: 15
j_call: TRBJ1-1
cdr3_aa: CASSFDRWGNTEAFF
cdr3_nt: TGTGCCAGCAGTTTCGACCGGTGGGGGAACACTGAAGCTTTCTTT

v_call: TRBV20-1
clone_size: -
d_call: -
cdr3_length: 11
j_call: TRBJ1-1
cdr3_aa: CSARMNTEAFF
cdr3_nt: TGCAGTGCTCGAATGAACACTGAAGCTTTCTTT

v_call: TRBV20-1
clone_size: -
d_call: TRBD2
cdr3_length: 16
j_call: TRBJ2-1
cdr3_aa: CSAKESSGRAYNEQFF
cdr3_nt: TGCAGTGCCAAAGAATCGAGCGGGAGGGCCTACAATGAGCAGTTCTTC

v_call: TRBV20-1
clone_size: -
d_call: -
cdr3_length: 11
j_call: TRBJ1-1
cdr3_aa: CRAGTNTEAFF
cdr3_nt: TGCAGGGCAGGGACAAACACTGAAGCTTTCTTT

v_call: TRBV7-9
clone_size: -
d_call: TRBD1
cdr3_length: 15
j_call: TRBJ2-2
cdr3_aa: CASSPGTGVAGELFF
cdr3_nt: TGTGCCAGCAGCCCCGGGACAGGGGTCGCCGGGGAGCTGTTTTTT

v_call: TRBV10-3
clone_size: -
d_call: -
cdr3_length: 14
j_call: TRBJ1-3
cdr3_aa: CAISGGRQVNTIYF
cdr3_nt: TGTGCCATCAGTGGAGGTAGACAGGTCAACACCATATATTTT

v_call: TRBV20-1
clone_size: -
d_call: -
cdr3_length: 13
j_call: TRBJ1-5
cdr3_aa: CSANRTPLEPQHF
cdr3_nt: TGCAGTGCTAATAGGACCCCTCTGGAGCCCCAGCATTTT

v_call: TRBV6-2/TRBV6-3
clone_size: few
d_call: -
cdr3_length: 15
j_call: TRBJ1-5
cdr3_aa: CASSYTLEGNQPQHF
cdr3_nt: TGTGCCAGCAGCTATACCCTCGAGGGGAATCAGCCCCAGCATTTT

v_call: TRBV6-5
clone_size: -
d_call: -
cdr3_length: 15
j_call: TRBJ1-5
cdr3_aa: CASSYGQNSNQPQHF
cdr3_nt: TGTGCCAGCAGTTACGGACAGAATAGCAATCAGCCCCAGCATTTT

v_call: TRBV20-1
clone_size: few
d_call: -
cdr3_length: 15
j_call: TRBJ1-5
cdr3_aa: CSARQGRGFNQPQHF
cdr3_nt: TGCAGTGCTAGACAAGGCAGGGGATTCAATCAGCCCCAGCATTTT

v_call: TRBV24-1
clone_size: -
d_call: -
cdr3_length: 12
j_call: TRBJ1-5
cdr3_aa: CATSDPDQPQHF
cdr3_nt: TGTGCCACCAGTGACCCGGATCAGCCCCAGCATTTT

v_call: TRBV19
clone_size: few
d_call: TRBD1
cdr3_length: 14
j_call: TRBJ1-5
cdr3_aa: CASSTSTGAKPQHF
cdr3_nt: TGTGCCAGTAGTACCTCGACAGGGGCCAAACCCCAGCATTTT

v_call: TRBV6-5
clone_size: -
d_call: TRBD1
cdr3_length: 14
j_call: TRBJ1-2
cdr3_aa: CASSYVDRGHGYTF
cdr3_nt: TGTGCCAGCAGTTACGTGGACAGGGGGCATGGCTACACCTTC

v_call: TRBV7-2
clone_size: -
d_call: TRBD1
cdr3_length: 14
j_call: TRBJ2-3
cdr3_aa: CASSPDRAADTQYF
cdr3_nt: TGTGCCAGCAGCCCCGACAGGGCGGCAGATACGCAGTATTTT